This T cell receptor beta chain was profiled in a study of T cells in Graves' hyperthyroidism and ophthalmopathy. Study findings and constraints: Most thyroid clonotypes expanded above 0.001 appeared in blood too. Onset of ophthalmopathy came a median roughly 6 months after the model predicted it.

Notes on this clonotype: The antigen is undetermined.

V shed 8 bases and J 3 bases; nucleotides not matched to a gene: 26. In germline, CDR1 is SQVTM, CDR2 ANQGSEA. There are 19 residues in the CDR3. RNA transcripts gave rise to amplified TCR beta CDR3 regions. Carried out on the TCR CDR3, a first-round RT-PCR used the HTBI primer set. TCRdb reprocessed the multiplex PCR reads with MiXCR, giving one entry per CDR3 protein. Of approximately 560,000 distinct CDR3 sequences detected, 35% to 55% appear once; the ten largest clones hold 6.5% to 9%. Graves' hyperthyroidism was deemed stable given no ophthalmopathy progression within 18 months. The chain uses TRBV29-1 and TRBJ2-5, with 8 bases aligning to TRBD1. Sequencing was performed on peripheral blood or thyroid tissue (not recorded which). The source of this sequence is a woman under 30 with Graves' hyperthyroidism. CDR3 amino acids: CSSGAPGTGPFGTEETQYF. In nucleotides, the CDR3 is TGCAGCTCTGGGGCCCCCGGGACAGGTCCTTTCGGAACTGAAGAGACCCAGTACTTC.